Presented here are 5 T cell receptor beta chains from one specimen sequenced in a study of CD8 T cells in Susac syndrome. Random hexamers were used to reverse transcribe roughly 0.45 to 1 ug of RNA. TCRdb independently ran MiXCR on the immunoSEQ multiplex PCR reads; one entry per CDR3 protein. The sample holds about 400,000 distinct CDR3 sequences; approximately 85% are singletons and the top ten take approximately 0.11%. Sequencing was performed on CD8+ T cells from PBMCs. The receptors here all came from a human donor with multiple sclerosis.

The chain is built from TRBV2 and TRBJ2-2; 9 nucleotides align to TRBD1. Germline assignment: CDR1 SNHLY and CDR2 FYNNEI. Trimming at V came to 7 bases and at J to 2 bases, leaving 11 bases not matched to a gene. The CDR3 contains 17 residues. Here the CDR3 reads CASTLERDRANTGELFF. Here the CDR3 DNA reads TGTGCCAGCACCCTGGAACGGGACAGGGCAAACACCGGGGAGCTGTTTTTT.

The gene calls are TRBV12-5 and TRBJ1-2; D is possibly TRBD1 (5 bases). The CDR3 sequence is 17 residues long. Germline V gene sequence: CDR1 LGHNT, CDR2 FRNRAP. V lost 5 bases and J 3 bases, leaving 22 bases between the germline ends. The CDR3, as DNA: TGTGCTAGTGGTCGGTCGGAGTGGGGGGACCGCGACTATGGCTACACCTTC. Its translation: CASGRSEWGDRDYGYTF.

In DNA form, the CDR3 reads TGTGCAACCCTGGACGGGGGCAATCAGCCCCAGCATTTT. Residues: CATLDGGNQPQHF. The rearrangement joins TRBV12-2 to TRBJ1-5; TRBD1 is the table's D call and was not checked against the DNA. TRBV12-2 is noted as a pseudogene. CDR3 length: 13 amino acids.

This clonotype occurred a few times. CDR3 sequence: CASSPEQGRASYEQYF. CDR3 nucleotide sequence: TGTGCCAGCTCACCGGAACAGGGAAGGGCATCCTACGAGCAGTACTTC. This chain connects TRBV18 to TRBJ2-7; D may be TRBD1 (6 bases). This CDR3 is 16 amino acids long. V was pared by 3 bases and J by 1 base, with 16 bases between. The germline V gene has CDR1 KGHSH and CDR2 LQKENI.

The rearrangement uses TRBV4-2 and TRBJ2-3, with TRBD2 matching over 9 bases. The junction had 12 bases not matched to a gene; V was cut back by 1 base and J by 4 bases. Germline V lookup: CDR1 LGHNA, CDR2 YNFKEQ. This CDR3 has 18 amino acids. CDR3 DNA sequence: TGTGCCAGCAGCCAAGGAGCGGGGGGCCGAGCCTGGCCAGATACGCAGTATTTT. It encodes CASSQGAGGRAWPDTQYF.